This T cell receptor beta chain was recovered during a study of T cell changes during pregnancy in multiple sclerosis. Sequencing used immunoSEQ multiplex PCR; TCRdb keeps in-frame clones, though not all of them. The sample has over 90,000 clones; approximately 93% are singletons. Trimming took 1 base from V and 6 from J, leaving 13 bases between them. The germline V gene has CDR1 LGHNA and CDR2 YSLEER. CDR3 length equals 14 residues. The specimen was peripheral blood, collected after pregnancy. The chain couples TRBV4-3 to TRBJ2-7; weak D call: TRBD2 (6 bases). The receptor was isolated from a female donor with multiple sclerosis, enrolled in a pregnancy study. Here the CDR3 DNA reads TGCGCCAGCAGCCAAGGGGGGACGGGAGCCGAGCAGTACTTC. Its translation is CASSQGGTGAEQYF.